These 10 T cell receptor beta chains were sequenced from one sample in a study of blood T cell repertoires in COVID-19. Assay used: immunoSEQ multiplex PCR; TCRdb lists only in-frame clones, some missing. The sample consists of under 100,000 clones, roughly 86% of them appearing once. The sequenced sample was peripheral blood. The receptors stem from a human donor in a cohort sampled during active COVID-19.

The rearrangement joins TRBV5-4 to TRBJ1-1, with TRBD1 matching over 7 bases. Germline CDR1 reads SGHNT; CDR2 reads YYREEE (reference sequence). V dropped 6 bases and J dropped 0; count of bases not matched to a gene: 5. This CDR3 contains 14 residues. CDR3 region: CASKNRGLNTEAFF. As DNA, the CDR3 is TGTGCCAGCAAAAACAGGGGACTGAACACTGAAGCTTTCTTT.

The chain joins TRBV7-3 to TRBJ2-1; TRBD2 agrees at 13 bases. The CDR3 totals 15 residues. CDR1 and CDR2 from the germline V gene are SGHTA and FQGTGA. V gave up 2 bases and J gave up 15 bases; unmatched junction bases: 10. CDR3 bases: TGTGCCAGCAGCTTATTCCGGACTAGCGGGGGAATGCTGTTCTTC. Translated: CASSLFRTSGGMLFF.

V usage is TRBV3-1 (or the pseudogene TRBV3-2) and J usage is TRBJ1-3; no clear D. With 6 bases removed from V and 0 bases from J, the gap between germline ends came to 9 bases. The CDR3 consists of 14 residues. Germline V lookup: CDR1 LGHDT, CDR2 YNNKEL (reference sequence). In nucleotides, the CDR3 is TGTGCCAGCAGTTTGGCATCCTCTGGAAACACCATATATTTT. Translated: CASSLASSGNTIYF.

The gene calls are TRBV6-5 and TRBJ2-7; 11 bases fit TRBD2. CDR1 and CDR2 from the germline V gene are MNHEY and SVGAGI. Trimming removed 5 bases from V and 0 bases from J; junction bases left unmatched: 3. The CDR3 is 15 residues long. Here the CDR3 reads CASSRGLAASYEQYF. The CDR3 DNA reads as TGTGCCAGCAGTCGGGGACTAGCGGCCTCCTACGAGCAGTACTTC.

CDR3 in DNA: TGTGCCAGCAGCCCGGACAGGGAAGACACCGGGGAGCTGTTTTTT. The encoded protein is CASSPDREDTGELFF. The chain employs TRBV5-6 and TRBJ2-2; TRBD1 matches at 8 bases. Germline loops: CDR1 SGHDT, CDR2 YYEEEE. The CDR3 extends over 15 amino acids. Trimming cost V 4 bases and J 3 bases; bases outside gene matches: 5.

This rearrangement joins TRBV7-9 to TRBJ2-1, with 7 bases fitting TRBD1. This CDR3 has 16 amino acids. The trim removed 1 base at V and 1 base at J, leaving 4 bases unmatched. The germline CDR1 and CDR2 sequences are SEHNR and FQNEAQ (reference sequence). CDR3 sequence reads: CASSLGTGGSYNEQFF. DNA of the CDR3: TGTGCCAGCAGCTTAGGGACAGGAGGATCCTACAATGAGCAGTTCTTC.

The chain links TRBV6-6 to TRBJ1-1; possible D gene TRBD1, 5 bases. V was cut by 7 bases and J by 4 bases, with 16 bases left in between. Germline CDR1 is MNHNY and CDR2 is SVGAGI (reference sequence). This CDR3 has 14 residues. The DNA for the CDR3 is TGTGCCAGCACCCCCCCGACAGCAACCACTGAAGCTTTCTTT. Translated: CASTPPTATTEAFF.

The gene calls are TRBV7-2 and TRBJ2-1, with D possibly TRBD2 on 6 matching bases. The V end was cut by 5 bases, the J end by 10 bases, with 15 bases between. CDR1 and CDR2 from the germline V gene are SGHTA and FQGNSA. The CDR3 totals 13 residues. The CDR3 DNA sequence: TGTGCCAGCAGCGCGGGACTTCTCCGCGAGCAGTTCTTC. Protein product: CASSAGLLREQFF.

The chain joins TRBV7-2 to TRBJ2-3; weak D call: TRBD1 (6 bases). The CDR3 length is 15 residues. V gave up 1 base and J gave up 6 bases, with 14 bases separating them. Germline loops: CDR1 SGHTA, CDR2 FQGNSA. CDR3 in amino acids: CASSLVSARGDTQYF. The CDR3 nucleotides are TGTGCCAGCAGCTTAGTGAGCGCTAGGGGGGATACGCAGTATTTT.

V and J are TRBV7-8 and TRBJ2-5; D is perhaps TRBD2 (6 bases). V lost 0 bases, J lost 2 bases, and 10 bases lay in between. The CDR3 is 15 amino acids. Germline CDR1 reads SGHVS; CDR2 reads FQNEAQ. The CDR3 nucleotides are TGTGCCAGCAGCTTAGCTTGGAGGGGACAAGAGACCCAGTACTTC. Translated: CASSLAWRGQETQYF.